Listed here is a single T cell receptor beta chain. Its antigen remains unknown. The sample belongs to a study of response to subunit inactivated influenza vaccine. Overall study findings and caveats: Researchers suggested that each seasonal influenza vaccination recruits few new T cells.

Each CDR3 protein is one row after TCRdb ran MiXCR on the RT-PCR reads. This sample yields over 750,000 distinct CDR3 sequences, of which 21% are seen a single time; more than 8.5% belongs to the top ten. Sequenced material: PBMCs from blood, taken roughly 5 days after vaccination. The sequence was collected from a man in his fifties or sixties who received an inactivated influenza vaccine.

CDR3 nucleotide sequence: TGTGCCAGCAGCCAAGATCGGCTGAGTGGCCCCTACGAGCAGTACTTC. Its translation is CASSQDRLSGPYEQYF. V and J are TRBV3-1 and TRBJ2-7; no definite D call. The CDR3 contains 16 residues. CDR1 and CDR2 from the germline V gene are LGHDT and YNNKEL (reference sequence). V dropped 0 bases and J dropped 2 bases, with 14 bases sitting between them.